The rows below give T cell receptor beta chains drawn from one sample of a study of control samples from healthy donors and cancer patients. Generated by immunoSEQ multiplex PCR, the TCRdb table keeps only in-frame clones and is missing some. Of tens of thousands of clones listed, approximately 89% are singletons. Sequenced input: PBMCs. The source is a man between 60 and 75 years old with colorectal cancer. CDR3s include the opening cysteine and the closing phenylalanine or tryptophan. The order of the fields is D gene, V gene, J gene, CDR3 protein, CDR3 DNA. D genes are given only for firm matches.

>TRBD1|TRBV6-5|TRBJ2-5
CASSRQGAFSETQYF
TGTGCCAGCAGTAGACAGGGGGCTTTTTCGGAGACCCAGTACTTC
>NA|TRBV9|TRBJ2-3
CASSPDGGAFTDTQYF
TGTGCCAGCAGCCCAGATGGGGGGGCATTCACAGATACGCAGTATTTT
>NA|TRBV4-3|TRBJ2-4
CASSQDWRGRAKNIQYF
TGCGCCAGCAGCCAAGATTGGAGGGGAAGAGCCAAAAACATTCAGTACTTC
>NA|TRBV9|TRBJ1-5
CASRDAGKGNQPQHF
TGTGCCAGCAGGGACGCAGGGAAGGGCAATCAGCCCCAGCATTTT
>TRBD1|TRBV3-1/TRBV3-2|TRBJ1-2
CASSHTGQGNYGYTF
TGTGCCAGCAGCCATACGGGACAGGGGAACTATGGCTACACCTTC
>NA|TRBV28|TRBJ1-4
CASSLPGLRTSKLFF
TGTGCCAGCAGCCTCCCCGGGCTTAGGACCTCAAAACTGTTTTTT
>NA|TRBV7-2|TRBJ2-7
CASSARTTSYEQYF
TGTGCCAGCAGCGCCCGGACTACCTCCTACGAGCAGTACTTC
>TRBD1|TRBV19|TRBJ1-5
CASRPRAGGQPQHF
TGTGCCAGTAGGCCCCGGGCAGGGGGACAGCCCCAGCATTTT
>NA|TRBV5-5|TRBJ1-3
CASSDGRLSPRSGNTIYF
TGTGCCAGCAGCGACGGACGCCTCAGTCCCCGCTCTGGAAACACCATATATTTT
>NA|TRBV6-5|TRBJ1-1
CASNPVMNTEAFF
TGTGCCAGCAACCCGGTTATGAACACTGAAGCTTTCTTT
>NA|TRBV19|TRBJ2-2
CASSIARAAGELFF
TGTGCCAGTAGTATAGCGCGGGCCGCCGGGGAGCTGTTTTTT
>TRBD2|TRBV5-1|TRBJ2-5
CASSLVLAGGGETQYF
TGCGCCAGCAGCTTGGTACTAGCGGGGGGTGGAGAGACCCAGTACTTC
>NA|TRBV9|TRBJ1-2
CASSVEQGPLYGYTF
TGTGCCAGCAGCGTAGAACAGGGACCTCTCTATGGCTACACCTTC
>TRBD1|TRBV10-2|TRBJ2-2
CASRRGQGNTGELFF
TGCGCCAGCAGGCGGGGACAGGGGAACACCGGGGAGCTGTTTTTT
>TRBD1|TRBV2|TRBJ1-6
CASRQGLSNSPLHF
TGTGCCAGCAGACAGGGGCTTAGCAATTCACCCCTCCACTTT
>TRBD2|TRBV24-1|TRBJ2-1
CATSDTSGGAGEQFF
TGTGCCACCAGTGATACTAGCGGGGGGGCCGGTGAGCAGTTCTTC